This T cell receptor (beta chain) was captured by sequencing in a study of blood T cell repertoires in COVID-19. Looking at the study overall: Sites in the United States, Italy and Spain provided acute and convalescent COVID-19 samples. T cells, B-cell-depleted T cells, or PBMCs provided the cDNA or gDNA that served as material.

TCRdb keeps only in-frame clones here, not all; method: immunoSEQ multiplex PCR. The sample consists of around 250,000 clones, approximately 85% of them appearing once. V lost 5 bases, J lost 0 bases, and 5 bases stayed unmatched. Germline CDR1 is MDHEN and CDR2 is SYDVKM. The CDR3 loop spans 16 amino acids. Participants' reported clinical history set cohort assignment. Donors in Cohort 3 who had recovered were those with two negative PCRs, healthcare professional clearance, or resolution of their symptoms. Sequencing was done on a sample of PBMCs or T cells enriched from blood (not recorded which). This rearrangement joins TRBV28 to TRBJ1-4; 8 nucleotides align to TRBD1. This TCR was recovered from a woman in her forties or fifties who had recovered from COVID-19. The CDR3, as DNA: TGTGCCAGCAGTCAGAACAGGGGGTCAACTAATGAAAAACTGTTTTTT. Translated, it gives CASSQNRGSTNEKLFF.